The entry that follows covers one T cell receptor (beta chain) sequence. Its antigen remains unknown. The data are from a study of T-cell memory formation after mild COVID-19. TCRdb re-derived calls from the 5' RACE reads in MiXCR, one entry per CDR3 protein. The sample includes approximately 500,000 distinct CDR3 sequences, roughly 23% of them seen just once. General study results and limits: Pre-infection memory contained some responding clones, which suggested that cross-reactive memory had joined. Day 15 to 85 contractors were CD4/CD8 balanced; later expanders leaned CD4+. There was no confirmation that second-wave clones peaking on day 37 were SARS-CoV-2 specific.

Material for sequencing was PBMCs or a T cell subset sorted from them (not recorded which). The receptor was isolated from an adult woman who had mild COVID-19 (a few samples of this study predate the infection). Cell type and time point are not known.

The CDR3 reads CASSDWVGDTQYF. The CDR3 DNA reads TGTGCCAGCAGTGACTGGGTTGGAGATACGCAGTATTTT. This chain links TRBV6-4 with TRBJ2-3; D remains ambiguous. The CDR3 is made up of 13 amino acids. Between the trimmed V and J ends, which lost 1 base and 5 bases, there was a span of 7 bases. Germline V CDR1 and CDR2: MRHNA, SNTAGT.